This T cell receptor beta chain appears in the sequencing data of a study of blood T cell repertoires in COVID-19. The overall study: The United States, Italy and Spain were the sources of the acute and convalescent COVID-19 samples.

Methods used by the authors: Cell counts per sample came from amplifying reference gene primers. The protocol was immunoSEQ multiplex PCR, while the TCRdb copy is restricted to in-frame clones and leaves out a portion. V and J calls and clone size are given by that table; D and trimming were obtained from the DNA. Seen here are tens of thousands of clones, less than 95% observed once, and the top ten hold roughly 6.3%. Seattle patients were enrolled while actively infected and followed longitudinally. The receptor's source is a man younger than 35 with COVID-19, enrolled during active disease. The sample consisted of peripheral blood.

The CDR3: CASAGTSGGELFF. The CDR3 DNA reads as TGTGCCAGCGCTGGGACTAGCGGCGGGGAGCTGTTTTTT. This chain links TRBV18 with TRBJ2-2; 11 nucleotides match TRBD2. CDR1 and CDR2 (germline): KGHSH, LQKENI. J lost 7 bases, V lost 8 bases, and 3 bases had no gene match. The CDR3 runs to 13 residues.